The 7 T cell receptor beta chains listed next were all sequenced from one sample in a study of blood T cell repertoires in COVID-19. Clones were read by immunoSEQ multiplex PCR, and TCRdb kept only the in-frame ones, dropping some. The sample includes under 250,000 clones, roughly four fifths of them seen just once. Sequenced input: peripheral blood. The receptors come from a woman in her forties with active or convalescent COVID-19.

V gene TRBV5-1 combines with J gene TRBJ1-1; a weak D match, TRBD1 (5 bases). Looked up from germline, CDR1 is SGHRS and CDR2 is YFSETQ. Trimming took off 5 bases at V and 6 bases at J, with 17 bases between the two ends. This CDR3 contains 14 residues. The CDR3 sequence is CASSPRAEFAEAFF. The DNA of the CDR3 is TGCGCCAGCAGTCCCAGGGCTGAATTTGCTGAAGCTTTCTTT.

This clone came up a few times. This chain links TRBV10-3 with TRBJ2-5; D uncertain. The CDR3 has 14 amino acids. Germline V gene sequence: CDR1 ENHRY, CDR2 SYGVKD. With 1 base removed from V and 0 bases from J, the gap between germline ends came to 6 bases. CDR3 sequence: CAISELEYQETQYF. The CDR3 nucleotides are TGTGCCATCAGTGAGTTGGAGTACCAAGAGACCCAGTACTTC.

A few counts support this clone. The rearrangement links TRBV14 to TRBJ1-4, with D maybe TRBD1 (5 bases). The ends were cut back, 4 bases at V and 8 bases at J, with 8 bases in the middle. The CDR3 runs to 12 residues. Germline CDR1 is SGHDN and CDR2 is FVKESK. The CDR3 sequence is CASSRAGEKLFF. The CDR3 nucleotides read TGTGCCAGCAGCCGAGCAGGGGAAAAACTGTTTTTT.

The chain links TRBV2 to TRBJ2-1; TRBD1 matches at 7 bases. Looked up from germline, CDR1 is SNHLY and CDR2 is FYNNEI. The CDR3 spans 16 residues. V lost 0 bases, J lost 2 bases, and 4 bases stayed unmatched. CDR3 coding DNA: TGTGCCAGCAGTGAAGCGCACCAGGGGGCCTACAATGAGCAGTTCTTC. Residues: CASSEAHQGAYNEQFF. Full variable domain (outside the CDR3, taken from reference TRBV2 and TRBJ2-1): EPEVTQTPSHQVTQMGQEVILRCVPISNHLYFYWYRQILGQKVEFLVSFYNNEISEKSEIFDDQFSVERPDGSNFTLKIRSTKLEDSAMYFCASSEAHQGAYNEQFFGPGTRLTVL.

The CDR3 reads CASRASGGAANTGELFF. CDR3 sequence (DNA): TGTGCCAGCAGGGCTAGCGGGGGGGCCGCGAACACCGGGGAGCTGTTTTTT. The V call is TRBV5-4, the J call TRBJ2-2; 12 bases fit TRBD2. Germline CDR1 and CDR2: SGHNT and YYREEE (reference sequence). The ends lost 5 bases at V and 0 bases at J; junction bases unmatched: 5. CDR3 length: 17 residues.

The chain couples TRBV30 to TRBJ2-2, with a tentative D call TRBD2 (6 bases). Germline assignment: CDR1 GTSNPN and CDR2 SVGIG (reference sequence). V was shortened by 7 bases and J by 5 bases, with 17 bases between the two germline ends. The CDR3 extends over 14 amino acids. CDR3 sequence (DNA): TGTGCCTCGAGAGGAGGGGTGCGTACCGGGGAGCTGTTTTTT. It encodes CASRGGVRTGELFF.

The CDR3 protein is CASSFGTDVYGYTF. Here the CDR3 DNA reads TGTGCCAGCAGCTTCGGGACAGACGTCTATGGCTACACCTTC. The chain uses TRBV28 and TRBJ1-2; 7 bases are shared with TRBD1. The CDR3 spans 14 residues. Germline CDR1 MDHEN, CDR2 SYDVKM. V was pared by 6 bases and J by 4 bases, with 8 bases of the junction left unmatched.